There are many counts of the clone carrying this TCR beta chain. With 6 bases removed from V and 0 bases from J, the gap between germline ends came to 20 bases. The CDR3 sequence is 16 residues long. CDR1 is DFQATT, CDR2 SNEGSKA, per germline (reference sequence). The source material, RNA transcripts, was used to amplify TCR beta CDR3 regions. The TCR CDR3 first-round RT-PCR relied on the HTBI primer set. TCRdb analysed the multiplex PCR reads with MiXCR anew, one entry per CDR3 protein. Here the sample spans approximately 590,000 distinct CDR3 sequences, about a sixth being singletons. The sample comes from a study of T cells in Graves' hyperthyroidism and ophthalmopathy.

The chain combines TRBV20-1 with TRBJ1-1; a possible D gene is TRBD1 (6 bases). The sequence was collected from a woman aged 25 to 39 with Graves' hyperthyroidism. Sample: blood. DNA for the CDR3: TGCAGTGCGAAAGATGGCCGGGGGGGCATGAACACTGAAGCTTTCTTT. Protein sequence: CSAKDGRGGMNTEAFF.